This paragraph covers one T cell receptor (beta chain) sequence. The antigen is unknown. The CDR3 contains 13 residues. CDR1 is MGHRA and CDR2 is YSYEKL in the germline V gene. V was shortened by 4 bases and J by 2 bases, with 7 bases between the two germline ends. The sample originates from a study of cytomegalovirus exposure and HLA in healthy donors. For the study at large: Researchers previously reported finding 90 million to 130 million unique TCR beta sequences from about 179 million T cells. Of the donors genotyped, 398 in all, about 76% fell in the Caucasian-associated ancestry cluster. Overall study findings and caveats: Despite most TCR sequences being rare, some public TCRs occurred in many donors.

In the PCR, 60 Vbeta and 13 Jbeta primers were used. Some clones are missing from TCRdb's copy, which holds only in-frame ones; the method was immunoSEQ multiplex PCR. Among some 170,000 clones listed, roughly 82% were seen once. Donors consisted of healthy bone marrow donors. Sequencing input: PBMCs. The sequence was collected from a woman between 25 and 40 years old in good health and CMV-seronegative. V is TRBV4-1 and J is TRBJ2-3, with D unclear. The CDR3 sequence: CASSRQATDTQYF. Written as DNA, the CDR3 is TGCGCCAGCAGCCGGCAGGCCACAGATACGCAGTATTTT.